This T cell receptor beta chain is drawn from a study of T cell changes during pregnancy in multiple sclerosis. Germline V CDR1 and CDR2: MDHEN, SYDVKM. The CDR3 extends over 12 amino acids. V gave up 6 bases and J gave up 9 bases; unmatched junction bases: 4. Here immunoSEQ multiplex PCR was the method, and the copy in TCRdb shows in-frame clones only, minus some. The data contain roughly 60,000 clones, 80% to 95% of them singletons. The sequencing here drew on peripheral blood, taken in the second trimester of pregnancy. The TCR sequence derives from a female donor in good health, enrolled as a control in a pregnancy study. The J gene is TRBJ2-1, the V gene TRBV28; 8 nucleotides match TRBD1. The CDR3 sequence is CASSPGQAEQFF. CDR3 nucleotides: TGTGCCAGCAGCCCGGGACAGGCTGAGCAGTTCTTC.